This TCR beta chain was sequenced during a study of shared clonotypes between healthy human individuals. V lost 4 bases to trimming and J lost 6 bases; unmatched junction nucleotides: 7. This CDR3 comprises 17 residues. Germline lookup yields CDR1 SGHAT and CDR2 FQNNGV. The assay was immunoSEQ multiplex PCR, and TCRdb's table has in-frame clones only and misses some. The data hold roughly 2 million clones, with under 97% observed a single time. Material: naive CD4+ T cells sorted from blood. Documented subset: CD45RA+ positively selected. This sequence joins TRBV11-2 and TRBJ2-2, with 14 positions matching TRBD2. The clonotype comes from a man between 18 and 35 years old in good health. The CDR3 coding sequence is TGTGCCAGCAGCTCAGGGACTAGCGGGAGTTCCCCCGGGGAGCTGTTTTTT. Encoded protein: CASSSGTSGSSPGELFF. Full variable domain (missing parts from reference TRBV11-2 and TRBJ2-2): EAGVAQSPRYKIIEKRQSVAFWCNPISGHATLYWYQQILGQGPKLLIQFQNNGVVDDSQLPKDRFSAERLKGVDSTLKIQPAKLEDSAVYLCASSSGTSGSSPGELFFGEGSRLTVL.